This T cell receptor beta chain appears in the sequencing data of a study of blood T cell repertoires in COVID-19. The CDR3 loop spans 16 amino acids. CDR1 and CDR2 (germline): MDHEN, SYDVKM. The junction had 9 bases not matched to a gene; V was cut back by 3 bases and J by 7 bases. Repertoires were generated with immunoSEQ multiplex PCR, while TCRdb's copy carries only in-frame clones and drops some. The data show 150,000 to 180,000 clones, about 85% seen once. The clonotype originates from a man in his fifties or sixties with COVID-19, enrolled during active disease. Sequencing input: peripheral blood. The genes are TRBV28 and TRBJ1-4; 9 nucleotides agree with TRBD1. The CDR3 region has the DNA TGTGCCAGCAGTTTGGTACCGGGACAGGGAGGTGAAAAACTGTTTTTT. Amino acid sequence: CASSLVPGQGGEKLFF.